This T cell receptor beta chain was sequenced during a study of blood T cells in healthy people across ages. Study-wide context: For every two T cells, template switching captured about one barcoded beta molecule.

This clonotype was detected only once. Antigen specificity is unknown. Whole-study findings and limits: Measured against age, TCR beta diversity per million T cells decreased in a roughly linear manner. Shifts in expanded clonotypes may have been confounded by donor CMV status, which was unknown.

The V and J ends lost 0 bases and 0 bases, in that order; junction bases with no gene match: 1. CDR1 is SEHNR and CDR2 is FQNEAQ in the germline V gene (reference sequence). The CDR3 covers 16 residues. Primers used in a second PCR of about 6 to 12 cycles were a sample-barcoded 5' primer and a J-beta primer mix. With 12 random nucleotides, a template-switch adaptor tagged each individual cDNA molecule. TCRdb re-called the 5' RACE reads through MiXCR, storing one row per CDR3 protein. Here the sample spans roughly 2 million distinct CDR3 sequences, around half being singletons. This chain joins TRBV7-9 and TRBJ2-1, with 8 bases aligning to TRBD2. The material sequenced was blood. This receptor was obtained from a woman between 40 and 50 years old in good health. The CDR3 is CASSLAGLVSYNEQFF. The DNA for the CDR3 is TGTGCCAGCAGCTTAGCGGGACTAGTCTCCTACAATGAGCAGTTCTTC.